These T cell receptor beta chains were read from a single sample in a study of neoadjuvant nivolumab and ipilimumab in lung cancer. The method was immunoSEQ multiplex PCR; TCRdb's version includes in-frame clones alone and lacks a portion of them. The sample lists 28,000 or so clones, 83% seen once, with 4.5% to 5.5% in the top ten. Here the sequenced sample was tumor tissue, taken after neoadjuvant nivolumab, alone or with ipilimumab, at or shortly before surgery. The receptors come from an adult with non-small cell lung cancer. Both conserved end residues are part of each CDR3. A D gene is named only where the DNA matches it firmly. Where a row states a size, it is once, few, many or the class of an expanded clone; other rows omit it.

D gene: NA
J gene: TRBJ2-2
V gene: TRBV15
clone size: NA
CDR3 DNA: TGTGCCACCGGGCGGAGGGGCTTGAACACCGGGGAGCTGTTTTTT
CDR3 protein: CATGRRGLNTGELFF

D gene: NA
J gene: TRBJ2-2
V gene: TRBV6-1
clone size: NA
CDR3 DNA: TGTGCCAGCAGTAGCCGTGCGGGCGGGGAGCTGTTTTTT
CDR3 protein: CASSSRAGGELFF

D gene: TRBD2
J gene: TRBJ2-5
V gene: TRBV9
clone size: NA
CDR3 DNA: TGTGCCAGCAGCGTATCTCCTAGCGGCCTACAAGAGACCCAGTACTTC
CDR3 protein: CASSVSPSGLQETQYF

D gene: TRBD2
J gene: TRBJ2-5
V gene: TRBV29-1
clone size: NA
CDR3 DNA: TGCAGCGCCGATCCCATCGGGGGGAGGTCCCAGTACTTC
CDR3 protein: CSADPIGGRSQYF

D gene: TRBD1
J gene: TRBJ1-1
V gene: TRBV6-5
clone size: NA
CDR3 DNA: TGTGCCAGCAGTTACGGGACAGGGGGCTTGAACACTGAAGCTTTCTTT
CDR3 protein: CASSYGTGGLNTEAFF

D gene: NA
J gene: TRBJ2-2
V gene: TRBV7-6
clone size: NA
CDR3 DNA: TGTGCCAGCAGCTTAGTCAATATCGGGCCCGGGGAGCTGTTTTTT
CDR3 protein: CASSLVNIGPGELFF

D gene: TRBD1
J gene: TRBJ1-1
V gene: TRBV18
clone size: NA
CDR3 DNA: TGTGCCAGCTCACCACAGACCGGGGACAGGGGGTTCGCTTTCTTT
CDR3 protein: CASSPQTGDRGFAFF

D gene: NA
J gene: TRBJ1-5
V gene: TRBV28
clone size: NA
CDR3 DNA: TGTGCCAGCAGTCCCCCCCCAAGGGTTAGGCGTGGTCAGCCCCAGCATTTT
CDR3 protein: CASSPPPRVRRGQPQHF

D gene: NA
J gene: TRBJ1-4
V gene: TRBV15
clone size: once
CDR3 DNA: TGTGCCACCAGCAGACTCCGGGATTCTAATGAAAAACTGTTTTTT
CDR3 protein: CATSRLRDSNEKLFF

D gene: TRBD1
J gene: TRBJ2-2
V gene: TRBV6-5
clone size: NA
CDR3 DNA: TGTGCCAGCAGAACGGGACAGTACACCGGGGAGCTGTTTTTT
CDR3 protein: CASRTGQYTGELFF

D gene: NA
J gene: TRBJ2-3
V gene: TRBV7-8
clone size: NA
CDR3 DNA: TGTGCCAGCAGCGCGGGTTTCACAGATACGCAGTATTTT
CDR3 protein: CASSAGFTDTQYF

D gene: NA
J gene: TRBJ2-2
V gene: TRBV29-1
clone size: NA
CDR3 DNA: TGCAGCGTTGGTAGTGCCGAGGAGCTGTTTTTT
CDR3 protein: CSVGSAEELFF

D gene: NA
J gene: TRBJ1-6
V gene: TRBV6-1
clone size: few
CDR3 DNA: TGTGCCAGCAGTGTCACAGGCCCAAATTCACCCCTCCACTTT
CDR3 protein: CASSVTGPNSPLHF

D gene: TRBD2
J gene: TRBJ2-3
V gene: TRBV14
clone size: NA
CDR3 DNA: TGTGCCAGCAGCCCCATGGGACTAGCGGCCACAGATACGCAGTATTTT
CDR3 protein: CASSPMGLAATDTQYF